This T cell receptor (beta chain) is from a study of shared clonotypes between healthy human individuals (dated by TCRdb to about 2020). Describing the broader study: The cohort included three men and two women between 18 and 49 years of age. To estimate repertoire size and how much clonotypes are shared between individuals, the study performed deep sequencing of blood TCR repertoires from 4 to 6 healthy adults. Per donor, leukapheresis produced somewhere between about 0.8 and 9 billion PBMCs. To increase sequencing depth and limit assay-specific biases, TCR repertoire library preparation and sequencing were carried out by different laboratories using diverse techniques.

Study-level results and caveats: Sampling was restricted to blood, and TCR repertoires in tissues likely differ from the TCR repertoires found in blood. The small number of donors limited the genetic and exposure-history diversity represented. Based on pairwise subsampling, the degree of clonotype sharing among donors was expected to be affected by sequencing depth.

The donors were healthy, HIV-negative adults who had no recently reported acute infections or vaccinations. Only Caucasian adults living in Nashville, Tennessee, USA were represented among the donors. For unsorted samples, about 90 million PBMCs were counted, and genomic DNA was extracted using the QIAamp DNA Blood Mini kit. Blood was obtained by leukapheresis, after which PBMCs were separated by Ficoll-Histopaque density gradient centrifugation and cryopreserved in liquid nitrogen vapor phase. Using the deep immunoSEQ assay, TCR CDR3 regions were amplified from genomic DNA by multiplex PCR. Extracted genomic DNA from each cell subset was spread evenly across all wells of several immunoSEQ 96-well plates, with each plate serving as a replicate. For unsorted PBMC, approximately 0.3 ug of genomic DNA, equivalent to 25,000 to 35,000 T cell genomes, went into each replicate PCR. Ten immunoSEQ deep assay plates were used to sequence unsorted PBMC genomic DNA. Purified libraries were quantified with a Qubit 3.0 fluorometer, sized on a Bioanalyzer 2100, and re-quantified with the KAPA Library Quantification kit. Every immunoSEQ 96-well plate was sequenced on a dedicated single-read 150-cycle Illumina NextSeq 550 flow cell. From the authors' description of their analysis: Because the immunoSEQ output included only junctional sequences and no quality scores, the filtering could not be the same as the filtering used for full-length reads. To assign V/J genes and CDR3, sequences were annotated using PyIR, a Python wrapper for IgBLAST v1.9, with IMGT germline references. Any read was removed if the V/J assignment was weak (E-value above 1e-6), the CDR3 was missing, or the read contained stop codons, out-of-frame junctions, or ambiguous translated residues. A V3J clonotype was defined by an identical inferred V gene, J gene, and CDR3 amino acid sequence. To compute the percentage overlap between repertoires, the number of shared unique clonotypes was divided by the size of the smaller repertoire. Three approaches were used to assess repertoire richness: RTK rarefaction, the Chao1 estimator, and Recon v2.1 estimates of unobserved clonotypes. TCRdb retrieved this table from immuneACCESS and kept in-frame rearrangements only. Not all clones are present; in checked studies, unresolved V genes account for under half, and no reason is known for the remainder. Clone size and the V and J calls come from that table; the DNA yielded D and trimming. In this sample the table shows some 490,000 clones, 65% to 85% of which occur a single time. About an eighth of the sample comes from the top ten.

As regards this clone: What antigen it recognizes has not been identified. A single base is all that separates this from a far larger clone, so a read error is likely. Additional DNA sequences in this sample encode the identical CDR3.

Counted from cysteine to phenylalanine, this CDR3 has 14 amino acids. The CDR3 DNA has 42 bases and is translated from base 1. V has 2 bases trimmed and J has 8 bases trimmed; junction bases matching no gene number 9. From a lookup of the germline V gene, CDR1 and CDR2 are SGHRS and YFSETQ. The sequence was obtained from a woman aged 40 to 50 in good health. Some clones in this sample may be carry-over from other donors' samples. The sequenced material came from PBMCs. Here the chain combines TRBV5-1 and TRBJ1-2, and TRBD1 aligns with 7 junction nucleotides. The CDR3 protein is CASSFRQGGYGYTF. The DNA sequence reads TGCGCCAGCAGCTTTCGACAGGGCGGGTACGGCTACACCTTC.